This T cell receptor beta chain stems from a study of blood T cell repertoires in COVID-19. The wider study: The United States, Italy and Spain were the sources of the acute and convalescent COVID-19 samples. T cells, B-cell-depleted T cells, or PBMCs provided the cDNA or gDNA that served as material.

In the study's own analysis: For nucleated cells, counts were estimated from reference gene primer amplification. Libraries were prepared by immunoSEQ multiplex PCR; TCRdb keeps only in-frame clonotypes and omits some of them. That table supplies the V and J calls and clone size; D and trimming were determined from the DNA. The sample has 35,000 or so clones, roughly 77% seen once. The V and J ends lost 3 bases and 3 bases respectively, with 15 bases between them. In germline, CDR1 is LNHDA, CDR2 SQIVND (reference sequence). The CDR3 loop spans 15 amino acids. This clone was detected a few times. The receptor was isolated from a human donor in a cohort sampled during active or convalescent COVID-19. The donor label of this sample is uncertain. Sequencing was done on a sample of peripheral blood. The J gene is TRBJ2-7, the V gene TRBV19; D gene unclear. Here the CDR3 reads CASSIATSPIYEQYF. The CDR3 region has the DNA TGTGCCAGTAGTATTGCCACGAGCCCCATCTACGAGCAGTACTTC.